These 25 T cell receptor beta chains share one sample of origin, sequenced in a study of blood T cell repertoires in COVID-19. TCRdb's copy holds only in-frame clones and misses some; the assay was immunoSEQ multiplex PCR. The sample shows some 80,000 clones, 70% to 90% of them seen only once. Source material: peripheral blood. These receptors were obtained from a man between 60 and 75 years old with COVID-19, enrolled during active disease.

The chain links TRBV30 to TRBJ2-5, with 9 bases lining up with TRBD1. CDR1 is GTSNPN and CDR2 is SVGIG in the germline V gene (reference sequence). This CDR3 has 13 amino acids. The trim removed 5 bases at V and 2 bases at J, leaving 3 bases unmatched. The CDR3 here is CAWQGQGQETQYF. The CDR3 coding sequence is TGTGCCTGGCAGGGACAGGGACAAGAGACCCAGTACTTC.

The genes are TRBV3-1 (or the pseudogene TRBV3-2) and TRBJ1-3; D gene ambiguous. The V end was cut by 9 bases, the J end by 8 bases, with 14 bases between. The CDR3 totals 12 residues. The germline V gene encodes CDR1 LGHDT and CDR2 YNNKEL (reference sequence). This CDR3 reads CARGSEGDTIYF. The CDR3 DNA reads TGTGCCAGGGGGTCGGAGGGCGACACCATATATTTT.

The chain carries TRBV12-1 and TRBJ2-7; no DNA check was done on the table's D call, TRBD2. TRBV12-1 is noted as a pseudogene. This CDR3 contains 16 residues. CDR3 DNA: TGTGCCAGCAGCTTTGCGCTTGGAGTATCATCCTACGAGCAGTACTTC. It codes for CASSFALGVSSYEQYF.

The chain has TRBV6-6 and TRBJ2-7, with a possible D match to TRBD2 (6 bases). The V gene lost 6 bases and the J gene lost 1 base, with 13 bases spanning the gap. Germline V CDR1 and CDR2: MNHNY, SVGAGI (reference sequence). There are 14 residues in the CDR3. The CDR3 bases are TGTGCCAGCAGCCGAACTAGCAGATCCTACGAGCAGTACTTC. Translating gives CASSRTSRSYEQYF.

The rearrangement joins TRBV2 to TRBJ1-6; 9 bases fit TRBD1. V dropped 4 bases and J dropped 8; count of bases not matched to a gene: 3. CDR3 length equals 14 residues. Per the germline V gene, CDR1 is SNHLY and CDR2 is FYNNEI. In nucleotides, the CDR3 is TGTGCCAGCAGTGGTGACAGGGGGGATTCACCCCTCCACTTT. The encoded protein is CASSGDRGDSPLHF.

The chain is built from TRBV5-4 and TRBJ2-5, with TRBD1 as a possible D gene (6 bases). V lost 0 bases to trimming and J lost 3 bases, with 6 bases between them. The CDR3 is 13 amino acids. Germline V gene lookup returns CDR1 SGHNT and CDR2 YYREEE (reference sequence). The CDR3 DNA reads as TGTGCCAGCAGCTTGGACAGGGAAGAGACCCAGTACTTC. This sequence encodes CASSLDREETQYF.

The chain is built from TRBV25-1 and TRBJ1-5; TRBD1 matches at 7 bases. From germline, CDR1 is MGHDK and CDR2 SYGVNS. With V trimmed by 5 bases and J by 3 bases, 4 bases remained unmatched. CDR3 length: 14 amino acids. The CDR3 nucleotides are TGTGCCAGCAGTCAAACAGGGGACAATCAGCCCCAGCATTTT. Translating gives CASSQTGDNQPQHF.

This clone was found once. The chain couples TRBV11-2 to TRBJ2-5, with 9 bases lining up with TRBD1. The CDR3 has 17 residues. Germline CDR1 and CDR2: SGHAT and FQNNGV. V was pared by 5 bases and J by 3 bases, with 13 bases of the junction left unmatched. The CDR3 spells CASSPTGGGTGKETQYF. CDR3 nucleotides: TGTGCCAGCAGCCCCACAGGGGGCGGGACAGGAAAAGAGACCCAGTACTTC. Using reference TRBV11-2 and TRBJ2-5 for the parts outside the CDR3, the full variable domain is EAGVAQSPRYKIIEKRQSVAFWCNPISGHATLYWYQQILGQGPKLLIQFQNNGVVDDSQLPKDRFSAERLKGVDSTLKIQPAKLEDSAVYLCASSPTGGGTGKETQYFGPGTRLLVL.

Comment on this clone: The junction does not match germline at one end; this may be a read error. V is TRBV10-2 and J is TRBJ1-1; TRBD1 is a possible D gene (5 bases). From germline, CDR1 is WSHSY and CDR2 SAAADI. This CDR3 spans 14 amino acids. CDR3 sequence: CASSEGQGNTGAFF. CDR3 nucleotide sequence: TGCGCCAGCAGTGAAGGCCAGGGAAACACTGGAGCTTTCTTT.

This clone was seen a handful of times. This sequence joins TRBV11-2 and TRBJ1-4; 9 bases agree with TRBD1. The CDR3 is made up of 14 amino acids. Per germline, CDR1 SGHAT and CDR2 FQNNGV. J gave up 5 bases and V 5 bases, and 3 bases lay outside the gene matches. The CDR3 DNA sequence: TGTGCCAGCAGCCGGGACAGGGCCAATGAAAAACTGTTTTTT. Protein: CASSRDRANEKLFF.

The CDR3 DNA is TGTGCCAGCAGTGAAGGGCAGGGGCAAGAGACCCAGTACTTC. It translates to CASSEGQGQETQYF. The chain is built from TRBV6-1 and TRBJ2-5; a possible D gene is TRBD1 (6 bases). CDR3 length: 14 amino acids. V was pared by 1 base and J by 2 bases, with 8 bases between. Germline V gives CDR1 MNHNS, CDR2 SASEGT.

The CDR3 DNA reads as TGTGCCAGCAGTGATGTGGGCCAGCCCCAGCATTTT. It is translated as CASSDVGQPQHF. The rearrangement joins TRBV2 to TRBJ1-5; D is unclear. Trimming left V 3 bases short and J 7 bases short, with 7 bases between. The CDR3 is made up of 12 amino acids. Per the germline V gene, CDR1 is SNHLY and CDR2 is FYNNEI. Together with reference TRBV2 and TRBJ1-5, the CDR3 gives the full variable domain: EPEVTQTPSHQVTQMGQEVILRCVPISNHLYFYWYRQILGQKVEFLVSFYNNEISEKSEIFDDQFSVERPDGSNFTLKIRSTKLEDSAMYFCASSDVGQPQHFGDGTRLSIL.

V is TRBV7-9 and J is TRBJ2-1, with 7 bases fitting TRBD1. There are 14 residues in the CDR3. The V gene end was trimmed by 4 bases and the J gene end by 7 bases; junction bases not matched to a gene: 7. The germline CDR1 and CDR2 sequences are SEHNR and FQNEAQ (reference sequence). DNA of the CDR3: TGTGCCAGCAGCTCTGACAGGGACGATAATGAGCAGTTCTTC. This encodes CASSSDRDDNEQFF.

The CDR3, as DNA: TGTGCCAGCAGTTCAACCCGGACAGGGAACTATGGCTACACCTTC. Amino acid sequence: CASSSTRTGNYGYTF. This rearrangement joins TRBV6-6 to TRBJ1-2; 8 positions match TRBD1. Trimming at V came to 4 bases and at J to 2 bases, leaving 6 bases not matched to a gene. Germline lookup yields CDR1 MNHNY and CDR2 SVGAGI (reference sequence). The CDR3 has 15 amino acids.

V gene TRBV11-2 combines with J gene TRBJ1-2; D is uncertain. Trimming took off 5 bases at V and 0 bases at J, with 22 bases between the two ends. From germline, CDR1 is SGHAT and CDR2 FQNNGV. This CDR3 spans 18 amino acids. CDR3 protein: CASSLSRFVNSSNYGYTF. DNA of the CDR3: TGTGCCAGCAGCCTTAGTCGGTTTGTGAACAGCTCTAACTATGGCTACACCTTC.

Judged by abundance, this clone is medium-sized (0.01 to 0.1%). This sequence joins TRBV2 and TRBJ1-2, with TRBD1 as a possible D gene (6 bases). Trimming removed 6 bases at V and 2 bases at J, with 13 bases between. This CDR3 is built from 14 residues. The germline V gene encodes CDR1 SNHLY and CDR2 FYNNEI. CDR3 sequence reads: CASRDNTGNYGYTF. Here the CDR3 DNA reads TGTGCCAGCAGGGACAACACAGGGAACTATGGCTACACCTTC.

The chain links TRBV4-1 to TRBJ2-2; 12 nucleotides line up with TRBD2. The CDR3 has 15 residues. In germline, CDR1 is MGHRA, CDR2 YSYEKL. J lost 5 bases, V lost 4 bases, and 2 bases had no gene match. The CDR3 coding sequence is TGCGCCAGCAGCCGGACTAGCGGGGAAACCGGGGAGCTGTTTTTT. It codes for CASSRTSGETGELFF.

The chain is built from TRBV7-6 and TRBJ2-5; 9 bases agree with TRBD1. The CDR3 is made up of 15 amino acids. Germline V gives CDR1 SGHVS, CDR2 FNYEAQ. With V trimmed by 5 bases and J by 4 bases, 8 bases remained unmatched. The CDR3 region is CASSNRQGVGETQYF. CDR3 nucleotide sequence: TGTGCCAGCAGCAACCGACAGGGGGTCGGAGAGACCCAGTACTTC.

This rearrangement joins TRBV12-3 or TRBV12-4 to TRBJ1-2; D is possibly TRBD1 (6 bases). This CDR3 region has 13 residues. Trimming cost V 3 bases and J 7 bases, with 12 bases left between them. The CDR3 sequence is CASSFGRDTGYTF. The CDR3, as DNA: TGTGCCAGCAGTTTTGGAAGGGACACTGGCTACACCTTC.

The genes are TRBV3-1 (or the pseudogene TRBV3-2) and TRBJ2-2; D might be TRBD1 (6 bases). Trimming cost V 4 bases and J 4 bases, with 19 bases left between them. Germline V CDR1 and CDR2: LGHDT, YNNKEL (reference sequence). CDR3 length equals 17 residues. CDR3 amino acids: CASSPPWGQGSTGELFF. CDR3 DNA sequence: TGTGCCAGCAGCCCCCCCTGGGGGCAGGGGAGCACCGGGGAGCTGTTTTTT.

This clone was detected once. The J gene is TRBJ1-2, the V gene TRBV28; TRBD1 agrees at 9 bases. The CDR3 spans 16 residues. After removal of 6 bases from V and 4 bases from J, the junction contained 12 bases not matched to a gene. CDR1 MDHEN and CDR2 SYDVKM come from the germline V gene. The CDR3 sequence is CASRRSDRGGIYGYTF. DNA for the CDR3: TGTGCCAGCAGGCGCTCGGACAGGGGAGGAATCTATGGCTACACCTTC.

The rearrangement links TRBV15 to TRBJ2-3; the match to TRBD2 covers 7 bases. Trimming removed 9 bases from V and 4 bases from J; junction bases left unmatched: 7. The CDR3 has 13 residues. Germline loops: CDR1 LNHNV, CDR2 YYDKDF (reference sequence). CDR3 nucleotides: TGTGCCACTGTGTTTGCGGGGGCAGATACGCAGTATTTT. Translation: CATVFAGADTQYF.

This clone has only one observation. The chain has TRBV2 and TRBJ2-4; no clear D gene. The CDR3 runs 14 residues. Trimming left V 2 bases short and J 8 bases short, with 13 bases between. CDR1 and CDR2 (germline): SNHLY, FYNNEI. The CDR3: CASSEREAPDIQYF. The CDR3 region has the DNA TGTGCCAGCAGTGAACGTGAGGCCCCAGACATTCAGTACTTC.

For the CDR3, the DNA is TGTGCCTGGAAGACACAGGGGAGCTCCTACGAGCAGTACTTC. It translates to CAWKTQGSSYEQYF. The chain carries TRBV30 and TRBJ2-7, with 7 bases aligning to TRBD1. This CDR3 is built from 14 residues. Per germline, CDR1 GTSNPN and CDR2 SVGIG (reference sequence). The trim removed 4 bases at V and 0 bases at J, leaving 6 bases unmatched.

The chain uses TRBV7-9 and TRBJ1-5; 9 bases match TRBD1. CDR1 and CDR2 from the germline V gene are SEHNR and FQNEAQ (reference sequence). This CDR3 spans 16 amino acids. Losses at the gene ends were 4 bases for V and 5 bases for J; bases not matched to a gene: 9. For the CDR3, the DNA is TGTGCCAGCAGCTCCTATCCCACAGGGGGCTATCAGCCCCAGCATTTT. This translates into CASSSYPTGGYQPQHF.